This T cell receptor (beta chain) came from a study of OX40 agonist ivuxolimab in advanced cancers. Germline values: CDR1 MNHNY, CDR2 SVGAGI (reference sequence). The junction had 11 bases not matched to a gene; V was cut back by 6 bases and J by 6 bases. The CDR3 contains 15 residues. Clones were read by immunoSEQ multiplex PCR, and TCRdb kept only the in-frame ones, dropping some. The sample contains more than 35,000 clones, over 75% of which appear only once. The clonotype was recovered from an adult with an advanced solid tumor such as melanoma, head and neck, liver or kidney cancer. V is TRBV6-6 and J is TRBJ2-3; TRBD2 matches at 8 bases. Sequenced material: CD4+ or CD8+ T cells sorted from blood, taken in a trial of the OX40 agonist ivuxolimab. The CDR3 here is CASSSTAGDGDTQYF. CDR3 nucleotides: TGTGCCAGCAGCTCGACAGCGGGAGATGGGGATACGCAGTATTTT.